A selection of T cell receptor beta chains follows, all from one sample in a study of T cell responses to AZD1222 COVID-19 vaccine. The method was immunoSEQ multiplex PCR; TCRdb's version includes in-frame clones alone and lacks a portion of them. The sample contains roughly 120,000 clones, 80% to 90% of which appear only once. Sequencing was performed on peripheral blood, taken on day 0 of MenACWY control vaccination. The receptors come from an adult in good health. The conserved cysteine and the conserved F or W are not part of the CDR3 here. Clone size is not always given. Where it is, it says once, few, many or a class for expanded clones.

V gene	clone size	CDR3 protein
TRBV13	-	ASSYRGPGLLDGYT
TRBV5-4	-	ASSIGGLASYNEQF
TRBV2	-	ASTRRDTEAF
TRBV4-1	-	ASSQDMGGPADTQY
TRBV4-3	-	ASSDGTGAGGNTIY
TRBV12-5	-	ASGLAARTLAPETQY
TRBV7-9	-	ASSLTSGGTDTQY
TRBV5-4	once	ASSLTGSGNTIY
TRBV7-2	-	ASSLDYREVYGYT
TRBV7-2	-	ASSLGTVRPGELF